The clone carrying this T cell receptor (beta chain) was seen only a few times. Its antigen remains unidentified. CDR3 regions were amplified by Arm-PCR using iRepertoire HTBI primers to build TCR beta libraries. TCRdb re-called the multiplex PCR reads through MiXCR, storing one row per CDR3 protein. The table shows approximately 350,000 distinct CDR3 sequences, with about 16% occurring only once. This sample is part of a study of regulatory T cells in long-lasting Graves disease. Points from the study as a whole: Rather than thyroid tissue, only peripheral blood underwent study.

Time point: newly diagnosed GD, antithyroid drugs for less than 3 months. Making the TCR library involved RNA that had been extracted from PBMCs. These same data were also listed under a study on T cells in Graves' hyperthyroidism and ophthalmopathy. That work states: In the blood, most expanded thyroid clonotypes above 0.001 appeared as well.

The sample in question was peripheral blood mononuclear cells (PBMCs), obtained at new diagnosis, from a patient treated with antithyroid drugs. The receptor was isolated from a woman aged 18-29 years with Graves disease.

The CDR3 protein is CASSLMGGDRGLETQYF. The CDR3, as DNA: TGTGCCAGCAGTTTAATGGGGGGGGACAGGGGGCTGGAGACCCAGTACTTC. The chain recombines TRBV28 with TRBJ2-5; TRBD1 matches 12 bases. This CDR3 is built from 17 residues. V was pared by 2 bases and J by 5 bases, with 9 bases of the junction left unmatched. From germline, CDR1 is MDHEN and CDR2 SYDVKM.